This passage covers 20 T cell receptor beta chains from one sample sequenced in a study of T cell responses to AZD1222 COVID-19 vaccine. The repertoire was sequenced with immunoSEQ multiplex PCR; TCRdb's copy has only in-frame clones and lacks some. The sample lists tens of thousands of clones, more than 70% occurring once. The specimen was peripheral blood, collected on day 0 of AZD1222 vaccination. The receptors derive from an adult in good health.

The rearrangement links TRBV19 to TRBJ2-7; 7 nucleotides agree with TRBD2. The V gene end was trimmed by 9 bases and the J gene end by 2 bases; junction bases not matched to a gene: 10. This CDR3 is 14 amino acids long. Germline V lookup: CDR1 LNHDA, CDR2 SQIVND (reference sequence). CDR3 amino acids: CASRRVAGAYEQYF. DNA for the CDR3: TGTGCCAGCCGAAGGGTAGCGGGTGCCTACGAGCAGTACTTC. Supplemented by reference TRBV19 and TRBJ2-7, the full variable domain reads DGGITQSPKYLFRKEGQNVTLSCEQNLNHDAMYWYRQDPGQGLRLIYYSQIVNDFQKGDIAEGYSVSREKKESFPLTVTSAQKNPTAFYLCASRRVAGAYEQYFGPGTRLTVT.

The chain links TRBV7-9 to TRBJ2-7; TRBD2 might be the D (6 bases). V was cut by 1 base and J by 5 bases, with 9 bases left in between. Germline V gene data show CDR1 as SEHNR and CDR2 as FQNEAQ (reference sequence). The CDR3 loop spans 13 amino acids. The chain's CDR3 is CASSLVPGDEQYF. As DNA, the CDR3 is TGTGCCAGCAGCTTAGTCCCGGGGGACGAGCAGTACTTC.

The chain uses TRBV20-1 and TRBJ2-1; TRBD2 agrees at 7 bases. V trimming: 3 bases; J trimming: 4 bases; junction bases outside the gene matches: 3. Germline-derived CDR1 and CDR2 are DFQATT and SNEGSKA (reference sequence). CDR3 length: 13 residues. The CDR3 DNA reads as TGCAGTGCTAGTCGGGGAGGGTACAATGAGCAGTTCTTC. Protein: CSASRGGYNEQFF.

This chain links TRBV19 with TRBJ2-2; D is unclear. V lost 5 bases, J lost 0 bases, and 7 bases lay in between. The V gene's germline CDR1 is LNHDA and CDR2 SQIVND (reference sequence). The CDR3 spans 14 residues. The CDR3 DNA follows: TGTGCCAGTAGTCATGCCACGAACACCGGGGAGCTGTTTTTT. Translation: CASSHATNTGELFF.

The chain is built from TRBV7-9 and TRBJ1-5; 8 bases are shared with TRBD1. The J segment lost 6 bases and the V segment lost 5 bases, leaving 3 bases of the junction unmatched. Germline V gives CDR1 SEHNR, CDR2 FQNEAQ (reference sequence). The CDR3 length is 13 residues. CDR3: CASSLTGAQPQHF. The DNA of the CDR3 is TGTGCCAGCAGCCTGACAGGGGCTCAGCCCCAGCATTTT.

The gene calls are TRBV3-1 (or the pseudogene TRBV3-2) and TRBJ2-2; 8 bases are shared with TRBD1. CDR1 is LGHDT and CDR2 is YNNKEL in the germline V gene (reference sequence). The CDR3 totals 16 residues. J was trimmed by 4 bases and V by 6 bases; bases with no gene match: 10. The CDR3 sequence is CASSSPGQALTGELFF. CDR3 DNA: TGTGCCAGCAGTTCTCCGGGACAGGCCCTCACCGGGGAGCTGTTTTTT.

The sample holds one count of this clone. A read error may produce the germline difference seen at one junction end. V is TRBV7-2 and J is TRBJ2-7, with D unclear. Germline CDR1 is SGHTA and CDR2 is FQGNSA. The CDR3 is made up of 12 amino acids. CDR3 sequence: CASSLSGYAQYF. In nucleotides, the CDR3 is TGTGCCAGCAGCTTATCTGGGTACGCGCAGTACTTC. Supplemented by reference TRBV7-2 and TRBJ2-7, the full variable domain reads GAGVSQSPSNKVTEKGKDVELRCDPISGHTALYWYRQSLGQGLEFLIYFQGNSAPDKSGLPSDRFSAERTGGSVSTLTIQRTQQEDSAVYLCASSLSGYAQYFGPGTRLTVT.

The chain has TRBV6-4 and TRBJ2-7; D remains ambiguous. Trimming pared 6 bases from V and 2 bases from J, leaving 20 bases between. Germline V CDR1 and CDR2: MRHNA, SNTAGT. There are 16 residues in the CDR3. The CDR3 nucleotides are TGTGCCAGCAGCCCTCGATGGAGACAAATTACCTACGAGCAGTACTTC. Protein product: CASSPRWRQITYEQYF.

The rearrangement links TRBV7-9 to TRBJ2-7; TRBD1 aligns across 7 bases. The length of the CDR3 is 13 residues. V lost 5 bases to trimming and J lost 6 bases; unmatched junction nucleotides: 7. The V gene's germline CDR1 is SEHNR and CDR2 FQNEAQ (reference sequence). The CDR3: CASSGAHRGEQYF. The CDR3 coding sequence is TGTGCCAGCAGCGGGGCCCACAGGGGCGAGCAGTACTTC.

The rearrangement uses TRBV28 and TRBJ1-3; D gene unclear. The V gene's germline CDR1 is MDHEN and CDR2 SYDVKM. The CDR3 covers 15 residues. The V and J ends lost 5 bases and 2 bases respectively, with 13 bases between them. For the CDR3, the DNA is TGTGCCAGCAGTCCCCCGGGCGTGACTGGAAACACCATATATTTT. Translation: CASSPPGVTGNTIYF.

This clone was seen only once. The chain uses TRBV28 and TRBJ1-6; no definite D call. CDR3 length: 16 amino acids. From germline, CDR1 is MDHEN and CDR2 SYDVKM. The V end lost 8 bases, the J end lost 6 bases, and 20 bases lay between the germline ends. CDR3 in amino acids: CASGLTSASLNSPLHF. CDR3 DNA: TGTGCCAGCGGCCTCACCAGCGCCTCGCTTAATTCACCCCTCCACTTT.

The V gene is TRBV19, the J gene TRBJ2-2; 7 bases are a match to TRBD2. Germline V gives CDR1 LNHDA, CDR2 SQIVND (reference sequence). Germline trimming cut 5 bases from V and 4 bases from J; bases unmatched to any gene: 7. The CDR3 loop spans 15 amino acids. In DNA, the CDR3 is TGTGCCAGTAGTTTTGCGGGAGCCGGCACCGGGGAGCTGTTTTTT. This codes for CASSFAGAGTGELFF.

The chain joins TRBV10-3 to TRBJ2-7; no clear D gene. The germline CDR1 and CDR2 sequences are ENHRY and SYGVKD. With 3 bases removed from V and 2 bases from J, the gap between germline ends came to 5 bases. This CDR3 comprises 12 residues. DNA for the CDR3: TGTGCCATCAGTGAACATCCCTACGAGCAGTACTTC. It encodes CAISEHPYEQYF.

This sequence joins TRBV6-4 and TRBJ2-7; 9 bases are shared with TRBD1. J lost 0 bases, V lost 4 bases, and 4 bases had no gene match. The CDR3 totals 15 residues. Germline V CDR1 and CDR2: MRHNA, SNTAGT. CDR3 loop: CASSAPGQGSYEQYF. CDR3 in DNA: TGTGCCAGCAGTGCCCCGGGACAGGGCTCCTACGAGCAGTACTTC.

The rearrangement links TRBV30 to TRBJ2-2; maybe TRBD2 (5 bases). In germline, CDR1 is GTSNPN, CDR2 SVGIG (reference sequence). Trimming left V 0 bases short and J 3 bases short, with 8 bases between. CDR3 size: 14 residues. For the CDR3, the DNA is TGTGCCTGGAGTGTAGGCGGGCACACCGGGGAGCTGTTTTTT. Amino acid sequence: CAWSVGGHTGELFF.

In the case of this clone: An end of the junction does not agree with germline; a read error may underlie this. The chain links TRBV5-1 to TRBJ2-6; D perhaps matches TRBD2 (7 bases). The CDR3 runs to 15 residues. Germline V gene data show CDR1 as SGHRS and CDR2 as YFSETQ. CDR3 nucleotide sequence: TGCGCCGGCAGAGCGGGACACGCTGGGGCCAACGTCCTGACTTTC. It codes for CAGRAGHAGANVLTF.

The chain uses TRBV3-1 (or the pseudogene TRBV3-2) and TRBJ2-6; a weak D match, TRBD2 (6 bases). Germline CDR1 and CDR2: LGHDT and YNNKEL (reference sequence). The CDR3 consists of 18 residues. Trimming shortened V by 1 base and J by 0 bases, and 13 bases separated the two germline ends. In DNA, the CDR3 is TGTGCCAGCAGCCAAGTTGGAGGGGTTCTCTCTGGGGCCAACGTCCTGACTTTC. It is translated as CASSQVGGVLSGANVLTF.

The rearrangement uses TRBV15 and TRBJ1-2, with D possibly matching TRBD1 (5 bases). Deletions cut 3 bases from V and 8 bases from J, with 13 bases between. Germline values: CDR1 LNHNV, CDR2 YYDKDF (reference sequence). CDR3 size: 13 residues. The CDR3 DNA reads TGTGCCACCAGCAGCGCCATGAAGGGGGGCTACACCTTC. Its translation: CATSSAMKGGYTF.

The chain recombines TRBV4-1 with TRBJ1-1; unclear D gene. The V and J ends lost 3 bases and 3 bases respectively, with 14 bases between them. Germline V gene lookup returns CDR1 MGHRA and CDR2 YSYEKL. The CDR3 runs to 15 residues. The CDR3 region is CASSQQVGRDTEAFF. For the CDR3, the DNA is TGCGCCAGCAGCCAGCAAGTGGGAAGGGACACTGAAGCTTTCTTT.

The gene calls are TRBV2 and TRBJ2-6; D remains unclear. The V end lost 3 bases, the J end lost 0 bases, and 6 bases lay between the germline ends. In germline, CDR1 is SNHLY, CDR2 FYNNEI. This CDR3 spans 15 amino acids. In nucleotides, the CDR3 is TGTGCCAGCAGTGACCGCCCCTCTGGGGCCAACGTCCTGACTTTC. It is translated as CASSDRPSGANVLTF.